The rows below give T cell receptor beta chains drawn from one sample of a study of cytomegalovirus exposure and HLA in healthy donors. Produced via immunoSEQ multiplex PCR; TCRdb's table is partial and in-frame only. The repertoire holds 85,000 to 90,000 clones, with 95% to 97% as singletons. Source material: PBMCs. The receptors were sampled from a man aged 18 to 35 in good health and CMV-seronegative. Each CDR3 is given with its conserved first and last residue. The order of the fields is V gene, J gene, CDR3 protein.

>TRBV7-8|TRBJ1-2
CASSLVTDYGYTF
>TRBV30|TRBJ1-1
CASHRVNTEAFF
>TRBV9|TRBJ2-3
CASSATGDTDTQYF
>TRBV10-1|TRBJ2-1
CASSRTDNEQFF
>TRBV12-5|TRBJ1-1
CASLNGEGYEAFF
>TRBV4-1|TRBJ2-3
CASSQGPGRGLDTQYF
>TRBV30|TRBJ1-1
CAWTSRDTEAFF
>TRBV19|TRBJ2-1
CASTRDRIGEQFF
>TRBV6-5|TRBJ1-3
CASRRSSGNTIYF
>TRBV9|TRBJ2-5
CASSVLGLREETQYF
>TRBV18|TRBJ2-7
CASSPTSGYEQYF
>TRBV5-1|TRBJ1-2
CASSFPGTGGYRGYTF
>TRBV2|TRBJ1-1
CASRDRGWTEAFF
>TRBV5-1|TRBJ2-3
CASSTHESTDTQYF
>TRBV6-1|TRBJ2-7
CASMGTSDYEQYF
>TRBV6-5|TRBJ1-2
CASSYVQGRTNYGYTF
>TRBV5-6|TRBJ1-2
CASSFVIREQLDGYTF
>TRBV9|TRBJ2-1
CASSGGSSYNEQFF
>TRBV27|TRBJ1-2
CASSIRGRGYTF
>TRBV19|TRBJ1-2
CASQGLFYGYTF
>TRBV19|TRBJ1-1
CASGEGRNTEAFF
>TRBV18|TRBJ1-2
CASSPPNNGYTF
>TRBV9|TRBJ2-1
CASSVGSMVGLAINEQFF
>TRBV5-1|TRBJ2-5
CASSLVGTSGGQETQYF
>TRBV6-1|TRBJ2-3
CASGGHRTDTQYF
>TRBV18|TRBJ2-2
CASRSAGRSNTGELFF
>TRBV11-2|TRBJ2-2
CASSPKASYTGELFF
>TRBV7-9|TRBJ1-2
CASSPDRGFEGYTF
>TRBV10-3|TRBJ2-1
CAISESTGGSYNEQFF
>TRBV20-1|TRBJ2-4
CSASGENIQYF
>TRBV7-8|TRBJ2-6
CASSSRQKLSSGANVLTF
>TRBV7-7|TRBJ2-7
CASSLGRDRGGHEQYF
>TRBV29-1|TRBJ2-1
CSVEGGTGGAYNEQFF